This T cell receptor (beta chain) derives from a study of OX40 agonist ivuxolimab in advanced cancers. CDR1 and CDR2 from the germline V gene are SGHDT and YYEEEE. V lost 4 bases and J 1 base, leaving 23 bases between the germline ends. The CDR3 totals 18 residues. Method: immunoSEQ multiplex PCR; TCRdb's copy keeps in-frame clones and lacks some. The sample includes about 93,000 clones, around 92% seen only once; the top ten take 0.45% to 0.55%. This receptor was taken from an adult with an advanced solid tumor such as melanoma, head and neck, liver or kidney cancer. Sequencing used CD4+ or CD8+ T cells sorted from blood, obtained in a trial of the OX40 agonist ivuxolimab. The J gene is TRBJ2-5, the V gene TRBV5-6, with D tentatively TRBD1 or TRBD2 (5 bases each). This chain's CDR3 is CASSRLSSRGQAQETQYF. The CDR3 bases are TGTGCCAGCAGCCGACTTTCCTCGAGGGGTCAGGCCCAAGAGACCCAGTACTTC.